These T cell receptor beta chains were read from a single sample in a study of CD8 T cells in Susac syndrome. TCRdb processed the immunoSEQ multiplex PCR reads anew with MiXCR; each CDR3 protein has one entry. The repertoire holds 300,000 to 350,000 distinct CDR3 sequences, with 92% as singletons. Material for sequencing was CD4+ T cells from PBMCs. The receptors here all came from a human donor with multiple sclerosis. Both conserved end residues are part of each CDR3. The order of the fields is D gene, J gene, CDR3 length, V gene, clone size, CDR3 DNA, CDR3 protein. The D gene is left open where the match is weak. Expanded clones get a size class; other rows say once, few or many, or leave the size out.

>TRBD1|TRBJ2-1|16|TRBV19|-
TGTGCCAGTAGTATAGTTGGGACAGGGAGGGCTAATGAGCAGTTCTTC
CASSIVGTGRANEQFF
>TRBD1|TRBJ1-1|13|TRBV20-1|-
TGCAGTGGCATACAGGGGGTAAGCACTGAAGCTTTCTTT
CSGIQGVSTEAFF
>TRBD1|TRBJ1-5|15|TRBV6-1|few
TGTGCCAGCAGTGTCGGACAGGGGGCAAATCAGCCCCAGCATTTT
CASSVGQGANQPQHF
>-|TRBJ2-2|12|TRBV24-1|once
TGTGCCACATCCGGCAACACCGGGGAGCTGTTTTTT
CATSGNTGELFF
>-|TRBJ2-3|15|TRBV20-1|-
TGCAGTGCTAGAGTCGCCACCCATGCCACAGATACGCAGTATTTT
CSARVATHATDTQYF
>-|TRBJ2-1|15|TRBV7-9|once
TGTGCCAGCAGCCGCCGGGACACGGGGCGGAATGAGCAGTTCTTC
CASSRRDTGRNEQFF
>TRBD2|TRBJ2-1|15|TRBV12-3/TRBV12-4|-
TGTGCCACCACAAGGTCGCTAGCGGGGGGCAATGAGCAGTTCTTC
CATTRSLAGGNEQFF
>-|TRBJ2-1|14|TRBV18|-
TGTGCCAGCTCACCACAGGGACTCTCTAATGAGCAGTTCTTC
CASSPQGLSNEQFF
>-|TRBJ2-1|15|TRBV15|-
TGTGCCACCAGCACCAATAGCGGCCCAGACAATGAGCAGTTCTTC
CATSTNSGPDNEQFF
>-|TRBJ1-3|14|TRBV7-2|-
TGTGCCAGCAGCTTAAATGCCCCTGGAAACACCATATATTTT
CASSLNAPGNTIYF
>-|TRBJ2-5|10|TRBV29-1|-
TGCAGCGTCAGTAAGGAGACCCAGTACTTC
CSVSKETQYF
>-|TRBJ1-1|13|TRBV4-3|-
TGCGCCAGCAGCCAAGATTTCGGTGGAAGGGCTTTCTTT
CASSQDFGGRAFF